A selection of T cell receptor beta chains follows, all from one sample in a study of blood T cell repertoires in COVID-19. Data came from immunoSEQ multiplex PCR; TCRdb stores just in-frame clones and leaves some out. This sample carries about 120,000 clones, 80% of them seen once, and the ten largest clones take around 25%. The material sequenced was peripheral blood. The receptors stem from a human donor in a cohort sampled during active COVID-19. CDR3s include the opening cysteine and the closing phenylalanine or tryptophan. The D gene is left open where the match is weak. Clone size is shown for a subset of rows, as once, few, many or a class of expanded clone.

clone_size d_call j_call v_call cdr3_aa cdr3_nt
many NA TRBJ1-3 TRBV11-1 CASSSRQSGNTIYF TGTGCCAGCAGCTCCCGACAATCTGGGAACACCATATATTTT
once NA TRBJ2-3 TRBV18 CASSPPEGGGTDTQYF TGTGCCAGCTCACCACCGGAGGGTGGAGGCACAGATACGCAGTATTTT
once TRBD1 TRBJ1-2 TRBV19 CASSSPGRRQGGYTF TGTGCCAGTAGTTCCCCAGGCCGCCGACAGGGTGGCTACACCTTC
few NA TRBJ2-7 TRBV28 CASSQLSGEQYF TGTGCCAGCAGTCAGTTAAGTGGCGAGCAGTACTTC
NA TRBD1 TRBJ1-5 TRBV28 CASSSGTGGNQPQHF TGTGCCAGCAGTTCCGGGACAGGGGGCAATCAGCCCCAGCATTTT
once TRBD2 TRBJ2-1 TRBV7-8 CASSPGTSSQQFF TGTGCCAGCAGCCCAGGGACTAGCTCCCAGCAGTTCTTC
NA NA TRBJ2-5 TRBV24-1 CATNMYQETQYF TGTGCCACCAACATGTACCAAGAGACCCAGTACTTC
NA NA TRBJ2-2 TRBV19 CASSTTGNTGELFF TGTGCCAGTAGCACAACAGGGAACACCGGGGAGCTGTTTTTT
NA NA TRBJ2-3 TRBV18 CASSLAGVTDTQYF TGTGCCAGCTCACTCGCAGGGGTTACAGATACGCAGTATTTT
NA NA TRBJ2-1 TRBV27 CASSLSSRGYNEQFF TGTGCCAGCAGTTTATCCAGTAGGGGATACAATGAGCAGTTCTTC
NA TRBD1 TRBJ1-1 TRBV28 CASSTLDRAAAEAFF TGTGCCAGCAGTACCCTGGACAGGGCGGCCGCTGAAGCTTTCTTT
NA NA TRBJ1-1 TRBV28 CASSPPQGWAEAFF TGTGCCAGCAGCCCGCCACAGGGTTGGGCTGAAGCTTTCTTT
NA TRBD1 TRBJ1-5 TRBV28 CASRTTGADQPQHF TGTGCCAGCAGAACGACAGGGGCGGATCAGCCCCAGCATTTT
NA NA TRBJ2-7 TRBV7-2 CASSLSGRNYEQYF TGTGCCAGCAGCTTATCGGGTAGAAACTACGAGCAGTACTTC
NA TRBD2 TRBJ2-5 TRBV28 CASSSPLGGSLETQYF TGTGCCAGCAGTTCGCCCCTGGGAGGGTCCTTGGAGACCCAGTACTTC
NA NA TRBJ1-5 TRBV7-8 CASSSQPQGKNQPQHF TGTGCCAGCAGCTCCCAACCACAGGGAAAGAATCAGCCCCAGCATTTT
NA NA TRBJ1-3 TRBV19 CASKYTGAGNTIYF TGTGCCAGTAAATACACGGGGGCTGGAAACACCATATATTTT
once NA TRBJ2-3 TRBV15 CATSASPPTRADTQYF TGTGCCACCAGCGCCAGTCCCCCCACCCGGGCAGATACGCAGTATTTT
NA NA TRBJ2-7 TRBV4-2 CASSQGGNSGYSSYEQYF TGTGCCAGCAGCCAAGGTGGGAATAGCGGTTATAGCTCCTACGAGCAGTACTTC
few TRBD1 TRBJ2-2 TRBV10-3 CAINKQGSTNTGELFF TGTGCCATCAATAAACAGGGGTCCACGAACACCGGGGAGCTGTTTTTT
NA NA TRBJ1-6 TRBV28 CASRGTGVYNSPLHF TGTGCCAGCAGGGGAACCGGGGTCTATAATTCACCCCTCCACTTT
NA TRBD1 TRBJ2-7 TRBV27 CASSLDRAGYEQYF TGTGCCAGCAGTTTAGACAGGGCAGGCTACGAGCAGTACTTC
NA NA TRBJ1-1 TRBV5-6 CASSWGEREVAFF TGTGCCAGCAGCTGGGGGGAGAGGGAGGTAGCTTTCTTT
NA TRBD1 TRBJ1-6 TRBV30 CAWSNSGTGNSPLHF TGTGCCTGGAGTAACTCCGGGACAGGGAATTCACCCCTCCACTTT
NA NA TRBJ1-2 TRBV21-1 CASSKRDGYTF TGTGCCAGCAGCAAAAGAGATGGCTACACCTTC
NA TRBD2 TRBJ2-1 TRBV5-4 CASSLVGSGRARNEQFF TGTGCCAGCAGCTTGGTTGGTAGCGGGAGGGCGAGGAATGAGCAGTTCTTC
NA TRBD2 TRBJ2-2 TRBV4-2 CASSRLGFSGGAQNTGELFF TGTGCCAGCAGCCGCCTCGGGTTTAGCGGGGGGGCCCAGAACACCGGGGAGCTGTTTTTT
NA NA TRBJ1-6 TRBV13 CASSSSLGGNNSPLHF TGTGCCAGCAGCTCTAGCCTAGGAGGGAATAATTCACCCCTCCACTTT
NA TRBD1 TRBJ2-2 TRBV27 CASSLMLRQGATGELFF TGTGCCAGCAGTTTAATGCTTCGACAGGGGGCGACCGGGGAGCTGTTTTTT
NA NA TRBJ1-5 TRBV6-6 CASSRGGSNQPQHF TGTGCCAGCAGTCGAGGGGGGAGCAATCAGCCCCAGCATTTT
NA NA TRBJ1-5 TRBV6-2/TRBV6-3 CASSYDEGNQPQHF TGTGCCAGCAGTTACGACGAGGGAAATCAGCCCCAGCATTTT
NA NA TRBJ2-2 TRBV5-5 CASSPRISRGSTGELFF TGTGCCAGCAGCCCTCGAATCTCACGGGGAAGCACCGGGGAGCTGTTTTTT
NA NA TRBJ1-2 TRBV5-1 CASSLALSGYGYTF TGCGCCAGCAGCTTGGCTCTTAGCGGCTATGGCTACACCTTC
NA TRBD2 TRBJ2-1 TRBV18 CASSTTAGGQNEQFF TGTGCCAGCTCCACGACTGCGGGGGGGCAAAATGAGCAGTTCTTC
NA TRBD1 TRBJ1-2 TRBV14 CASSQVRDRVYGYTF TGTGCCAGCAGCCAAGTCCGTGACAGGGTCTATGGCTACACCTTC
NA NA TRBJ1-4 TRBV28 CASSTTGTNEKLFF TGTGCCAGCAGTACGACAGGCACAAATGAAAAACTGTTTTTT
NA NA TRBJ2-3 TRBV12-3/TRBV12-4 CASSFLSTDTQYF TGTGCCAGCAGTTTCTTATCCACAGATACGCAGTATTTT
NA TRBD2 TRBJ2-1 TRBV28 CASSTSGGASYNEQFF TGTGCCAGCAGTACTAGCGGGGGGGCCTCTTACAATGAGCAGTTCTTC
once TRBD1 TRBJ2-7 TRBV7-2 CASSLAGTGPYEQYF TGTGCCAGCAGCTTAGCGGGGACAGGCCCCTACGAGCAGTACTTC
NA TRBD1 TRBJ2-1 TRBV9 CASSVQIGTGGSEQFF TGTGCCAGCAGCGTACAGATTGGGACAGGGGGGTCTGAGCAGTTCTTC
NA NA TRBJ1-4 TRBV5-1 CASSLGSGGLGEKLFF TGCGCCAGCAGCTTGGGGAGTGGGGGGTTAGGGGAAAAACTGTTTTTT
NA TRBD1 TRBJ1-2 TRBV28 CASSLAPGGTASPSRGYTF TGTGCCAGCAGTCTTGCACCCGGCGGGACAGCATCTCCCTCGCGGGGCTACACCTTC
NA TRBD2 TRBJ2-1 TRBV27 CASSWTSGTREQFF TGTGCCAGCAGTTGGACTAGCGGGACTCGTGAGCAGTTCTTC
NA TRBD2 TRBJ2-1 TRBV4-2 CASSQAFKTSGSYNEQFF TGTGCCAGCAGCCAAGCCTTTAAGACCAGCGGGAGCTACAATGAGCAGTTCTTC
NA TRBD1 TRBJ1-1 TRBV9 CASSSHPGTGTEAFF TGTGCCAGCAGCTCCCATCCCGGGACAGGCACTGAAGCTTTCTTT
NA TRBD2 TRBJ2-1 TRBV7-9 CASSFSGSSYNEQFF TGTGCCAGCAGCTTTAGCGGGAGCTCCTACAATGAGCAGTTCTTC
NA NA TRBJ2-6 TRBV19 CASHGGGAGANVLTF TGTGCCAGCCATGGGGGGGGCGCTGGGGCCAACGTCCTGACTTTC
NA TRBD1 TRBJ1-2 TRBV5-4 CASSLVSGTGGKANYGYTF TGTGCCAGCAGCTTGGTATCAGGGACAGGGGGGAAAGCTAACTATGGCTACACCTTC
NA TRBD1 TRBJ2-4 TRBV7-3 CASSLGIGQGGLYF TGTGCCAGCAGCTTAGGGATCGGACAGGGCGGTTTGTACTTC
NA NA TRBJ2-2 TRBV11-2 CASSLSGTNTGELFF TGTGCCAGCAGCTTAAGCGGAACCAACACCGGGGAGCTGTTTTTT
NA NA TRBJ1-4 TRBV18 CASSPTGKSTNEKLFF TGTGCCAGCTCACCTACAGGCAAGTCAACTAATGAAAAACTGTTTTTT
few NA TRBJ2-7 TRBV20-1 CSVMGGYEQYF TGCAGTGTTATGGGGGGCTACGAGCAGTACTTC
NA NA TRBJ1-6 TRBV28 CASSSGWTKSPLHF TGTGCCAGCAGTTCGGGATGGACGAAGTCACCCCTCCACTTT
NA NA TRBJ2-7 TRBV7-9 CASSLGAQGYEQYF TGTGCCAGCAGCTTGGGGGCCCAGGGCTACGAGCAGTACTTC
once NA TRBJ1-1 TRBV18 CASSRVDTGVNTEAFF TGTGCCAGCTCACGCGTGGACACGGGTGTGAACACTGAAGCTTTCTTT
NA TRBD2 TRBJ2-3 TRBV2 CASSTGLDLGTQYF TGTGCCAGCAGTACCGGACTAGATCTCGGTACGCAGTATTTT
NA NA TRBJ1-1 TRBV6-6 CASRPGMNTEAFF TGTGCCAGCAGGCCAGGAATGAACACTGAAGCTTTCTTT
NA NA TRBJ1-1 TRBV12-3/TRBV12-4 CASSLREEAFF TGTGCCAGCAGTTTACGGGAGGAAGCTTTCTTT
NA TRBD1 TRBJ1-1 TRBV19 CASKTGDTEAFF TGTGCCAGTAAAACAGGGGACACTGAAGCTTTCTTT